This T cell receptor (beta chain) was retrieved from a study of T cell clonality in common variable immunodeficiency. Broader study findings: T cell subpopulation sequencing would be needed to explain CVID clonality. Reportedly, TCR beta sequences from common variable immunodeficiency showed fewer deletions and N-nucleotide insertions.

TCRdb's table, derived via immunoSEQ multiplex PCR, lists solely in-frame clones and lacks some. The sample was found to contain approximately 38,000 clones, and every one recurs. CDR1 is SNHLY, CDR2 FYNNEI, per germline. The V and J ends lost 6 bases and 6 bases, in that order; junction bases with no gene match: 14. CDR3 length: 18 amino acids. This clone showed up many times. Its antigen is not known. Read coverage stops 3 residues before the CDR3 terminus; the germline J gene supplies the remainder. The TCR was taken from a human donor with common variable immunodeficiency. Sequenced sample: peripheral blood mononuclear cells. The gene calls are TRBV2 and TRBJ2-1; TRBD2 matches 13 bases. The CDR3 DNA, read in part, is TGTGCCAGCAGATCGACTAGCGGGGGGACTAATGGGGGCAATGAG. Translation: CASRSTSGGTNGGNE. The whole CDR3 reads CASRSTSGGTNGGNEQFF.